This section outlines one TCR beta chain sequence together with its context. These data originate in a study of control samples from healthy donors and cancer patients. The method was immunoSEQ multiplex PCR; TCRdb's version includes in-frame clones alone and lacks a portion of them. The table has approximately 86,000 clones, around 86% seen once; the top ten hold roughly 20%. In germline, CDR1 is SEHNR, CDR2 FQNEAQ (reference sequence). Trimming left V 5 bases short and J 0 bases short, with 10 bases between. This CDR3 contains 14 residues. This sequence was found in a man aged 30 to 45 in good health. The sample taken for sequencing was blood. The chain uses TRBV7-9 and TRBJ1-1; D is perhaps TRBD1 (5 bases). CDR3 sequence reads: CASSPEGLNTEAFF. In DNA form, the CDR3 reads TGTGCCAGCAGCCCAGAGGGACTGAACACTGAAGCTTTCTTT.